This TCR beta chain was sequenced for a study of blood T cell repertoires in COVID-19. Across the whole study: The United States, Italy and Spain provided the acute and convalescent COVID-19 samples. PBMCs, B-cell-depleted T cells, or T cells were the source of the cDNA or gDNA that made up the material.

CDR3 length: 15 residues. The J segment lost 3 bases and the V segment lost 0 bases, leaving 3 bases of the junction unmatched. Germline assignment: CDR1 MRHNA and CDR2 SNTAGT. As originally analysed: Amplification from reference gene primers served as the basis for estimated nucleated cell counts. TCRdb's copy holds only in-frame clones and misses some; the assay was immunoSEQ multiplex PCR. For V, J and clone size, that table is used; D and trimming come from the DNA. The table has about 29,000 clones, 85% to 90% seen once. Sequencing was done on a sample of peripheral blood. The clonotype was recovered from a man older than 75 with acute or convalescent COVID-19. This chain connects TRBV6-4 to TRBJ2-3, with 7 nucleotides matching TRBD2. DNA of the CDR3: TGTGCCAGCAGTGACTCGGGCGGGGGAACAGATACGCAGTATTTT. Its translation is CASSDSGGGTDTQYF.